The 23 T cell receptor beta chains below were found in one sample sequenced in a study of T-cell memory formation after mild COVID-19. Via MiXCR, TCRdb re-called the 5' RACE reads, giving one row per CDR3 protein. The data contain hundreds of thousands of distinct CDR3 sequences, less than 25% of them singletons. Sequenced material: PBMCs or a T cell subset sorted from them (not recorded which). These TCRs come from an adult woman who had mild COVID-19 (a few samples of this study predate the infection). Cell type and time point are not known.

This chain links TRBV7-9 with TRBJ2-5, with D perhaps matching TRBD2 (6 bases). Trimming shortened V by 4 bases and J by 4 bases, and 13 bases separated the two germline ends. This CDR3 is built from 14 residues. Germline V CDR1 and CDR2: SEHNR, FQNEAQ (reference sequence). The CDR3 DNA reads TGTGCCAGCAGCTCCCAACTAGCAACAGAGACCCAGTACTTC. This encodes CASSSQLATETQYF.

J is TRBJ2-7 and V is TRBV7-2; 12 bases are a match to TRBD2. CDR1 and CDR2 (germline): SGHTA, FQGNSA. This CDR3 spans 16 amino acids. Losses at the gene ends were 3 bases for V and 4 bases for J; bases not matched to a gene: 7. The CDR3 coding sequence is TGTGCCAGCAGCTTTGGACTAGCGGGGAGTATGTACGAGCAGTACTTC. Translating gives CASSFGLAGSMYEQYF.

The J gene is TRBJ2-3, the V gene TRBV12-3 or TRBV12-4; weak D call: TRBD2 (6 bases). The CDR3 contains 14 residues. The germline V and J ends were trimmed by 7 bases and 0 bases, with 11 bases remaining between them. DNA of the CDR3: TGTGCCAGCATCCTTAGCGGTAGCACAGATACGCAGTATTTT. Residues: CASILSGSTDTQYF.

This clonotype was observed a handful of times. The rearrangement links TRBV5-1 to TRBJ2-5; unclear D gene. Trimming pared 0 bases from V and 1 base from J, leaving 10 bases between. This CDR3 comprises 15 residues. Germline V gene lookup returns CDR1 SGHRS and CDR2 YFSETQ. The chain's CDR3 is CASSLDPRAQETQYF. CDR3 nucleotide sequence: TGCGCCAGCAGCTTGGATCCTAGGGCCCAAGAGACCCAGTACTTC. Filled out from reference TRBV5-1 and TRBJ2-5, the complete variable domain reads KAGVTQTPRYLIKTRGQQVTLSCSPISGHRSVSWYQQTPGQGLQFLFEYFSETQRNKGNFPGRFSGRQFSNSRSEMNVSTLELGDSALYLCASSLDPRAQETQYFGPGTRLLVL.

This clonotype was observed a handful of times. The chain joins TRBV7-2 to TRBJ2-3, with 8 bases that match TRBD2. V lost 1 base, J lost 7 bases, and 7 bases stayed unmatched. Germline V gives CDR1 SGHTA, CDR2 FQGNSA. The CDR3 runs 15 residues. This chain's CDR3 is CASSLGAGAGNTQYF. The CDR3 DNA reads TGTGCCAGCAGCTTAGGAGCGGGGGCCGGGAATACGCAGTATTTT. Drawing the rest from reference TRBV7-2 and TRBJ2-3, the complete variable domain is GAGVSQSPSNKVTEKGKDVELRCDPISGHTALYWYRQSLGQGLEFLIYFQGNSAPDKSGLPSDRFSAERTGGSVSTLTIQRTQQEDSAVYLCASSLGAGAGNTQYFGPGTRLTVL.

The chain uses TRBV4-1 and TRBJ2-5; the D gene is possibly TRBD2 (6 bases). CDR1 is MGHRA and CDR2 is YSYEKL in the germline V gene. Trimming shortened V by 3 bases and J by 3 bases, and 17 bases separated the two germline ends. The CDR3 is 16 amino acids. The CDR3 here is CASSQLSGLDKETQYF. The CDR3 DNA sequence: TGCGCCAGCAGCCAGCTGAGCGGGCTTGATAAAGAGACCCAGTACTTC.

This clonotype was observed a few times. J is TRBJ2-5 and V is TRBV5-4; tentatively, D is TRBD2 (6 bases). Germline V gene sequence: CDR1 SGHNT, CDR2 YYREEE (reference sequence). CDR3 length: 16 residues. V was cut by 3 bases and J by 2 bases, with 17 bases left in between. The CDR3 DNA sequence: TGTGCCAGCAGCTCCCGGCGACCGGAGGGGCAAGAGACCCAGTACTTC. Protein sequence: CASSSRRPEGQETQYF.

The chain couples TRBV27 to TRBJ2-1; D perhaps matches TRBD2 (6 bases). V lost 3 bases and J lost 0, with 15 bases in between. The length of the CDR3 is 17 residues. Germline V gene sequence: CDR1 MNHEY, CDR2 SMNVEV (reference sequence). CDR3 loop: CASSFRAGLSSYNEQFF. The DNA for the CDR3 is TGTGCCAGCAGTTTTCGAGCGGGTCTCAGCTCCTACAATGAGCAGTTCTTC.

The CDR3 spells CASSLQRGYQETQYF. The CDR3 bases are TGTGCCAGCAGCTTGCAGCGGGGGTACCAAGAGACCCAGTACTTC. The genes are TRBV7-7 and TRBJ2-7; 8 positions agree with TRBD2. The end of the DNA is better explained by TRBJ2-5, so the J call may be wrong. The CDR3 runs 15 residues. CDR1 is SSHAT and CDR2 is FNYEAQ in the germline V gene (reference sequence).

In this sample, this clonotype turned up a few times. The chain has TRBV7-9 and TRBJ2-7, with 8 bases that match TRBD1. Trimming cost V 1 base and J 3 bases; bases outside gene matches: 5. The germline V gene encodes CDR1 SEHNR and CDR2 FQNEAQ (reference sequence). This CDR3 spans 15 amino acids. The CDR3 bases are TGTGCCAGCAGCTTAGTCGGGACAGGCTTCTACGAGCAGTACTTC. This sequence encodes CASSLVGTGFYEQYF. The full variable domain, completed using reference TRBV7-9 and TRBJ2-7, is DTGVSQNPRHKITKRGQNVTFRCDPISEHNRLYWYRQTLGQGPEFLTYFQNEAQLEKSRLLSDRFSAERPKGSFSTLEIQRTEQGDSAMYLCASSLVGTGFYEQYFGPGTRLTVT.

V gene TRBV20-1 combines with J gene TRBJ2-3; D could derive from TRBD1 or TRBD2 (6 bases each). Germline CDR1 is DFQATT and CDR2 is SNEGSKA (reference sequence). The CDR3 extends over 12 amino acids. V lost 3 bases, J lost 10 bases, and 14 bases lay in between. CDR3 sequence reads: CSARFGGYAQYF. CDR3 nucleotide sequence: TGCAGTGCTAGGTTCGGGGGCTACGCGCAGTATTTT.

V is TRBV15 and J is TRBJ2-1; the match to TRBD2 covers 8 bases. The V gene end was trimmed by 1 base and the J gene end by 7 bases; junction bases not matched to a gene: 12. CDR1 is LNHNV and CDR2 is YYDKDF in the germline V gene (reference sequence). This CDR3 region has 17 residues. Here the CDR3 reads CATSRGVLAGLGNEQFF. In nucleotides, the CDR3 is TGTGCCACCAGCAGAGGGGTGCTAGCGGGCTTAGGTAATGAGCAGTTCTTC.

This clonotype showed up just a few times. The chain joins TRBV12-3 or TRBV12-4 to TRBJ2-7; 8 bases map to TRBD2. V dropped 10 bases and J dropped 4; count of bases not matched to a gene: 15. CDR3 length: 15 amino acids. CDR3 DNA: TGTGCCACCCCCGGGGGGGGGGCGGTCAAGTACGAGCAGTACTTC. Its translation is CATPGGGAVKYEQYF.

This chain uses TRBV20-1 with TRBJ2-7, with TRBD2 identical over 12 bases. The CDR3 extends over 18 amino acids. J lost 0 bases, V lost 0 bases, and 9 bases had no gene match. The germline V gene has CDR1 DFQATT and CDR2 SNEGSKA (reference sequence). CDR3 in amino acids: CSARDRLAGGRTSYEQYF. DNA for the CDR3: TGCAGTGCTAGAGATCGCCTAGCGGGGGGGCGAACCTCCTACGAGCAGTACTTC.

The chain recombines TRBV7-9 with TRBJ1-1, with no clear D. Germline CDR1 reads SEHNR; CDR2 reads FQNEAQ (reference sequence). The CDR3 spans 12 residues. V was cut by 7 bases and J by 7 bases, with 13 bases left in between. CDR3 protein: CASNSGTDEAFF. CDR3 DNA sequence: TGTGCCAGCAACAGCGGCACGGATGAAGCTTTCTTT. Using reference TRBV7-9 and TRBJ1-1 for the parts outside the CDR3, the full variable domain is DTGVSQNPRHKITKRGQNVTFRCDPISEHNRLYWYRQTLGQGPEFLTYFQNEAQLEKSRLLSDRFSAERPKGSFSTLEIQRTEQGDSAMYLCASNSGTDEAFFGQGTRLTVV.

This rearrangement joins TRBV5-1 to TRBJ2-7; D is unresolved. Germline-derived CDR1 and CDR2 are SGHRS and YFSETQ. The CDR3 sequence is 14 residues long. V lost 0 bases to trimming and J lost 3 bases, with 10 bases between them. Here the CDR3 reads CASSLDGNNYEQYF. The DNA for the CDR3 is TGCGCCAGCAGCTTGGATGGGAACAACTACGAGCAGTACTTC.

The chain is built from TRBV6-2 or TRBV6-3 and TRBJ2-7; D possibly matches TRBD1 or TRBD2 (5 bases each). Germline values: CDR1 MNHEY, CDR2 SVGEGT. The CDR3 length is 14 residues. Trimming cost V 7 bases and J 4 bases, with 17 bases left between them. The CDR3 loop is CASTGRQTMYEQYF. The CDR3 nucleotides are TGTGCCAGCACGGGGAGACAGACTATGTACGAGCAGTACTTC.

This clonotype showed up just a few times. The gene calls are TRBV24-1 and TRBJ1-1; D uncertain. Looked up from germline, CDR1 is KGHDR and CDR2 is SFDVKD. Trimming left V 6 bases short and J 4 bases short, with 11 bases between. This CDR3 region has 13 residues. The CDR3 is CATSNVFRTEAFF. The CDR3 DNA reads as TGTGCCACCAGTAACGTCTTTCGCACTGAAGCTTTCTTT.

The gene calls are TRBV12-3 or TRBV12-4 and TRBJ2-7; D tentatively fits TRBD1 or TRBD2 (5 bases each). The CDR3 totals 14 residues. V lost 5 bases to trimming and J lost 2 bases, with 13 bases between them. The CDR3 protein is CASSGGRLAYEQYF. CDR3 DNA sequence: TGTGCCAGCAGTGGGGGTCGACTTGCCTACGAGCAGTACTTC.

This clonotype was found a few times. The CDR3 loop reads CASSLGPMIRATNEKLFF. The CDR3 DNA reads as TGTGCCAGCAGCTTAGGCCCCATGATCCGTGCAACTAATGAAAAACTGTTTTTT. The chain joins TRBV7-8 to TRBJ1-4; unclear D gene. Trimming left V 1 base short and J 0 bases short, with 15 bases between. The length of the CDR3 is 18 residues. The germline CDR1 and CDR2 sequences are SGHVS and FQNEAQ.

A few counts support this clonotype. The chain links TRBV20-1 to TRBJ2-3; 10 bases agree with TRBD2. Germline CDR1 reads DFQATT; CDR2 reads SNEGSKA (reference sequence). J was trimmed by 5 bases and V by 3 bases; bases with no gene match: 8. The CDR3 is 15 amino acids. The CDR3 spells CSASRLAGAGDTQYF. The CDR3 region has the DNA TGCAGTGCTAGTCGTCTAGCGGGAGCGGGAGATACGCAGTATTTT.

The V call is TRBV6-2 or TRBV6-3, the J call TRBJ2-2; tentatively, D is TRBD2 (6 bases). Germline V gives CDR1 MNHEY, CDR2 SVGEGT. V was pared by 7 bases and J by 7 bases, with 13 bases between. CDR3 length: 13 amino acids. The CDR3 sequence: CASTGGSLGELFF. Here the CDR3 DNA reads TGTGCCAGCACAGGAGGGTCCCTCGGGGAGCTGTTTTTT.

The genes are TRBV9 and TRBJ1-1; D remains ambiguous. This CDR3 is 13 amino acids long. The ends were cut back, 0 bases at V and 6 bases at J, with 9 bases in the middle. Germline CDR1 is SGDLS and CDR2 is YYNGEE. The CDR3 reads CASSVAGNPEAFF. Written as DNA, the CDR3 is TGTGCCAGCAGCGTAGCCGGTAACCCTGAAGCTTTCTTT. Full variable domain (outside the CDR3, taken from reference TRBV9 and TRBJ1-1): DSGVTQTPKHLITATGQRVTLRCSPRSGDLSVYWYQQSLDQGLQFLIQYYNGEERAKGNILERFSAQQFPDLHSELNLSSLELGDSALYFCASSVAGNPEAFFGQGTRLTVV.